The rows below give T cell receptor beta chains drawn from one sample of a study of blood T cell repertoires in COVID-19. The method was immunoSEQ multiplex PCR; TCRdb's version includes in-frame clones alone and lacks a portion of them. Among about 260,000 clones listed, about 80% were seen once. Specimen: peripheral blood. The receptors derive from a woman of 80 years or more with acute or convalescent COVID-19. Each CDR3 is given with its conserved first and last residue. The D gene is left open where the match is weak. The listing skips clone size in some rows; elsewhere it reads once, few, many or a size class.

size: -; J: TRBJ2-7; D: -; V: TRBV11-2; CDR3: CASSFLVEYEQYF; DNA: TGTGCCAGCAGCTTTCTTGTAGAGTACGAGCAGTACTTC
size: once; J: TRBJ2-3; D: TRBD2; V: TRBV30; CDR3: CAWTGLAADTQYF; DNA: TGTGCCTGGACGGGACTAGCGGCAGATACGCAGTATTTT
size: -; J: TRBJ2-3; D: -; V: TRBV6-2/TRBV6-3; CDR3: CASSYGGKTDTQYF; DNA: TGTGCCAGCAGTTACGGGGGGAAAACAGATACGCAGTATTTT
size: few; J: TRBJ1-2; D: TRBD1; V: TRBV11-3; CDR3: CASSLGGTGGRYGYTF; DNA: TGTGCCAGCAGCTTAGGGGGGACAGGGGGCAGGTATGGCTACACCTTC
size: -; J: TRBJ2-7; D: -; V: TRBV6-5; CDR3: CASSYSFRLATYEQYF; DNA: TGTGCCAGCAGTTACTCGTTTCGGCTAGCCACCTACGAGCAGTACTTC
size: few; J: TRBJ2-5; D: TRBD2; V: TRBV7-2; CDR3: CASSLKATSGARGYF; DNA: TGTGCCAGCAGCTTGAAGGCTACTAGCGGGGCAAGGGGATACTTC
size: -; J: TRBJ2-3; D: -; V: TRBV7-3; CDR3: CASSLRASTDTQYF; DNA: TGTGCCAGCAGCTTAAGGGCTAGCACAGATACGCAGTATTTT
size: -; J: TRBJ1-4; D: TRBD1; V: TRBV4-1; CDR3: CASSQAGTAFSLREKLFF; DNA: TGCGCCAGCAGCCAGGCCGGGACAGCCTTCTCCCTTAGGGAAAAACTGTTTTTT
size: -; J: TRBJ1-2; D: -; V: TRBV5-6; CDR3: CASSLFPANYGYTF; DNA: TGTGCCAGCAGCTTGTTTCCAGCTAACTATGGCTACACCTTC
size: -; J: TRBJ1-1; D: TRBD1; V: TRBV3-1/TRBV3-2; CDR3: CASSQEPLLGTGNTEAFF; DNA: TGTGCCAGCAGCCAAGAGCCTCTCTTAGGGACAGGTAACACTGAAGCTTTCTTT
size: -; J: TRBJ1-1; D: -; V: TRBV12-3/TRBV12-4; CDR3: CASSLTGNTEAFF; DNA: TGTGCCAGCAGTTTAACAGGGAACACTGAAGCTTTCTTT
size: -; J: TRBJ2-3; D: -; V: TRBV11-2; CDR3: CASSLSRRDTQYF; DNA: TGTGCCAGCAGCTTAAGTCGGAGAGATACGCAGTATTTT
size: -; J: TRBJ2-1; D: TRBD2; V: TRBV7-2; CDR3: CASSPRLADNYNEQFF; DNA: TGTGCCAGCAGCCCAAGACTAGCGGACAATTACAATGAGCAGTTCTTC
size: -; J: TRBJ2-1; D: TRBD1; V: TRBV9; CDR3: CASSVGQGSYNEQFF; DNA: TGTGCCAGCAGCGTGGGACAGGGGTCCTACAATGAGCAGTTCTTC
size: -; J: TRBJ1-2; D: -; V: TRBV12-3/TRBV12-4; CDR3: CASSLAQAVGYTF; DNA: TGTGCCAGCAGTTTAGCGCAGGCAGTCGGCTACACCTTC
size: few; J: TRBJ1-3; D: -; V: TRBV30; CDR3: CAWKRSGNTIYF; DNA: TGTGCCTGGAAGCGATCAGGAAACACCATATATTTT
size: -; J: TRBJ1-2; D: -; V: TRBV28; CDR3: CASSLEVDYGYTF; DNA: TGTGCCAGCAGTTTAGAGGTTGATTATGGCTACACCTTC
size: -; J: TRBJ2-5; D: -; V: TRBV7-9; CDR3: CASSHATETQYF; DNA: TGTGCCAGCAGCCATGCAACTGAGACCCAGTACTTC
size: few; J: TRBJ1-1; D: TRBD1; V: TRBV4-3; CDR3: CASSLRQGLEAFF; DNA: TGCGCCAGCAGCCTTCGACAGGGTCTTGAAGCTTTCTTT
size: -; J: TRBJ1-5; D: -; V: TRBV5-8; CDR3: CASSSRLRGNQPQHF; DNA: TGTGCCAGCAGCTCTAGGCTGAGGGGCAATCAGCCCCAGCATTTT
size: -; J: TRBJ1-4; D: -; V: TRBV7-2; CDR3: CASSPSGENEKLFF; DNA: TGTGCCAGCAGCCCGTCAGGGGAAAATGAAAAACTGTTTTTT
size: -; J: TRBJ1-2; D: -; V: TRBV7-9; CDR3: CASSALDPRGYGYTF; DNA: TGTGCCAGCAGCGCCTTGGATCCCAGAGGATATGGCTACACCTTC
size: -; J: TRBJ1-2; D: TRBD1; V: TRBV4-2; CDR3: CASSPDRVGGYTF; DNA: TGTGCCAGCAGCCCTGACAGGGTAGGCGGCTACACCTTC
size: -; J: TRBJ1-5; D: TRBD1; V: TRBV19; CDR3: CASSINPGQGLHQPQHF; DNA: TGTGCCAGTAGTATCAACCCGGGACAGGGGTTGCATCAGCCCCAGCATTTT